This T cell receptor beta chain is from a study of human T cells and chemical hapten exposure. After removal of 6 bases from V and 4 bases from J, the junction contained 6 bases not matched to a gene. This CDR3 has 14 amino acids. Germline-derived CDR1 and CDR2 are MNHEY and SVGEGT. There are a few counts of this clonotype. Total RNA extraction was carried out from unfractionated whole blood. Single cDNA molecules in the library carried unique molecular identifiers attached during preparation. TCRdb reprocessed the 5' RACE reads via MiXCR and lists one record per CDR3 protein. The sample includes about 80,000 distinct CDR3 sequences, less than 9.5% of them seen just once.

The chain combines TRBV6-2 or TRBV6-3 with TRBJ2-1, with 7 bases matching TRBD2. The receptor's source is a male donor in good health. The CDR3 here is CASSRGRGYNEQFF. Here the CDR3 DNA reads TGTGCCAGCAGCCGTGGGCGGGGGTACAATGAGCAGTTCTTC.